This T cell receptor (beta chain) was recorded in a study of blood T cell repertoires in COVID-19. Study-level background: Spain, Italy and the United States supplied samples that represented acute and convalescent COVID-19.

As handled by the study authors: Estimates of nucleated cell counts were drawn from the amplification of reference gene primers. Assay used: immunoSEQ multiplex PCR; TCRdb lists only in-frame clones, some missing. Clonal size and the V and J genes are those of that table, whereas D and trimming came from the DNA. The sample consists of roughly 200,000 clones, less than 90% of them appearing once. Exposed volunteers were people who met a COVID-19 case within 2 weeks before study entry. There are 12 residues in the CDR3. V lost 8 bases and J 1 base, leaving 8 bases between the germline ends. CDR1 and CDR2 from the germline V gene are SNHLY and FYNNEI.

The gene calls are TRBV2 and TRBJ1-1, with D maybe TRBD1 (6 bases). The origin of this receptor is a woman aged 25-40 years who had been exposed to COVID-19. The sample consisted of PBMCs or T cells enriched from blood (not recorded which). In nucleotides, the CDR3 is TGTGCCAGCCAGGGGCCGAACACTGAAGCTTTCTTT. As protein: CASQGPNTEAFF.